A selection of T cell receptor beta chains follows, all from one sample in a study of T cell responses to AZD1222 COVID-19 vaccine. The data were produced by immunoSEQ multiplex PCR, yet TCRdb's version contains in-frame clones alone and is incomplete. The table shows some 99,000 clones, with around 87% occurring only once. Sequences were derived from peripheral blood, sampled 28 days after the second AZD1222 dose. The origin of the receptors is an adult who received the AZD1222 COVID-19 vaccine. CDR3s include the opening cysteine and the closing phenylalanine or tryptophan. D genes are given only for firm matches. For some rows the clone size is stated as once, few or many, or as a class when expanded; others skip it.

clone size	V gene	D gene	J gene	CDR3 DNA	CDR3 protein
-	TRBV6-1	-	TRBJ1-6	TGTGCCAGCAGTGACCCGTCACCCCTCCACTTT	CASSDPSPLHF
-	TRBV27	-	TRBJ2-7	TGTGCCAGCAGGCCGGTTCTATCCCCATCCTACGAGCAGTACTTC	CASRPVLSPSYEQYF
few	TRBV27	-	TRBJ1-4	TGTGCCAGCAGTCCAACACGGGGGGTCAGGGCTACAGGTGAAAAACTGTTTTTT	CASSPTRGVRATGEKLFF
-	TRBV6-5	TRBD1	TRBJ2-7	TGTGCCAGCAGTTACTCCAGGGGGTGGAGGGAGCAGTACTTC	CASSYSRGWREQYF
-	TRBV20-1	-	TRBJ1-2	TGCAGTGCTAGTCCCCCGGGACGGAACTATGGCTACACCTTC	CSASPPGRNYGYTF
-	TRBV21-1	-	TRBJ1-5	TGTGCCAGCAGCGAAAAGAGCAATCAGCCCCAGCATTTT	CASSEKSNQPQHF
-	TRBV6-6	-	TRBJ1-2	TGTGCCAGCAGTCCCCGACCCCATCCGGACAGCAGATCTAACTATGGCTACACCTTC	CASSPRPHPDSRSNYGYTF
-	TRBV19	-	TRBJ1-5	TGTGCCAGTAGCACGACCGAAAGGGATCAGCCCCAGCATTTT	CASSTTERDQPQHF
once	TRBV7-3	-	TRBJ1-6	TGTGCCAGCAGCTTAGGTGGGACGGAGAATTCACCCCTCCACTTT	CASSLGGTENSPLHF
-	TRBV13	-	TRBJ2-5	TGTGCCAGCAGCTTGGGTGGGAACCAAGAGACCCAGTACTTC	CASSLGGNQETQYF
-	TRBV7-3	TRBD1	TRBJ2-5	TGTGCCAGCAGTCGGACAGGAGAGACCCAGTACTTC	CASSRTGETQYF
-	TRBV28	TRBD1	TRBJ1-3	TGTGCCAGCAGTTCCCCGCACAGGGGAGCCATATATTTT	CASSSPHRGAIYF
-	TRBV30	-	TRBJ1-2	TGTGCCTGGCAGGGGATGGGCTATGGCTACACCTTC	CAWQGMGYGYTF
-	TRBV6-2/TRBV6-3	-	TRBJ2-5	TGTGCCAGCAGTTACTTCGACCTAAAGATTTCCCAAGAGACCCAGTACTTC	CASSYFDLKISQETQYF
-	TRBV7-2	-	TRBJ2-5	TGTGCCAGCAGCTCGGGACTCCTAGAGACCCAGTACTTC	CASSSGLLETQYF
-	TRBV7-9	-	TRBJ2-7	TGTGCCAGCAGCGCCGAGACAGAGATCTACGAGCAGTACTTC	CASSAETEIYEQYF
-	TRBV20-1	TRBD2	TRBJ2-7	TGCAGTGCTAGTAGCCCGACTAGCGGGAGTAGGTACGAGCAGTACTTC	CSASSPTSGSRYEQYF
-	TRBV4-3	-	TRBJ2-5	TGCGCCAGCAGCCAAGATCTTACAGGGATGGAGACCCAGTACTTC	CASSQDLTGMETQYF
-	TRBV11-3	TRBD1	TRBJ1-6	TGTGCCAGCAGCTCGGACCGGGACAGGGGTGATTCACCCCTCCACTTT	CASSSDRDRGDSPLHF
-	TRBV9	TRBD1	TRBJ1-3	TGTGCCAGCACCCGGGACAGTCTCTCTGGAAACACCATATATTTT	CASTRDSLSGNTIYF
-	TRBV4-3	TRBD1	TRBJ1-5	TGCGCCAGCAGCCAGGGGACAGGGGAGGGTAGGCCCCAGCATTTT	CASSQGTGEGRPQHF
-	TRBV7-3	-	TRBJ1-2	TGTGCCAGCAGCTTAGAGCCTCGCTATGGCTACACCTTC	CASSLEPRYGYTF
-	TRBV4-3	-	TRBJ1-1	TGCGCCAGCAGCCGCTGGGGGGAACAGGGAGCTTTCTTT	CASSRWGEQGAFF
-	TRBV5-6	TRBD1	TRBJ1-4	TGTGCCAGCAGCCGGGGGACAGGGGTTGGAGAAAAACTGTTTTTT	CASSRGTGVGEKLFF
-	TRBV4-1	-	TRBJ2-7	TGCGCCAGCAGCCCGACCAGTAACTCCTACGAGCAGTACTTC	CASSPTSNSYEQYF
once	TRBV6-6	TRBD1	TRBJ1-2	TGTGCCGGGGAAGTAGGGGGCGGGTATGGCTACACCTTC	CAGEVGGGYGYTF
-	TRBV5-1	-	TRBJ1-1	TGCGCCAGCAGCTTCGGACCCGACACTGAAGCTTTCTTT	CASSFGPDTEAFF
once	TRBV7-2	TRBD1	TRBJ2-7	TGTGCCAGCAGCTTGGGACAGGGCTCGGGTAAGAACTTC	CASSLGQGSGKNF
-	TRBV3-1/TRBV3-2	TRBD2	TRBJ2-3	TGTGCCAGCAGCCCTAGGCTAGCGGGAGATCCTAGCACAGATACGCAGTATTTT	CASSPRLAGDPSTDTQYF
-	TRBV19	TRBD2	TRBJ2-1	TGTGCCAGTAGTATATCGGCCATCACCGGGACTAGCTCGAATGAGCAGTTCTTC	CASSISAITGTSSNEQFF
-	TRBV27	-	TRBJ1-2	TGTGCCAGCAGTACCCGAGGAATGTGGGGCTACACCTTC	CASSTRGMWGYTF
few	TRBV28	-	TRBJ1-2	TGTGCCAGCAGGAATACCTCTAACTATGGCTACACCTTC	CASRNTSNYGYTF
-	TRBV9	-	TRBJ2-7	TGTGCCAGCAGCGTCGGGGACTCCTCCTACGAGCAGTACTTC	CASSVGDSSYEQYF
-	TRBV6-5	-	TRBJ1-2	TGTGCCACCACACGAGGAGGGGCCACGAACTATGGCTACACCTTC	CATTRGGATNYGYTF
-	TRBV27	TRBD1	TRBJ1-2	TGTGCCAGCAGGACAGGGGGAGGCTACACCTTC	CASRTGGGYTF
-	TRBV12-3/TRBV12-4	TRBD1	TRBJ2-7	TGTGCCAGCAGTTTGGGGACAGGGACCGAGCAGTACTTC	CASSLGTGTEQYF
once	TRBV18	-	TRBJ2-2	TGTGCCAGCTCACCACCCGGGAATGTACGGAGGGAGCTGTTTTTT	CASSPPGNVRRELFF
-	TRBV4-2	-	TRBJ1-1	TGTGCCAGCAGCCAAGATCCGGGGCAGGAGTACACTGAAGCTTTCTTT	CASSQDPGQEYTEAFF
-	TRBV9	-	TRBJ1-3	TGTGCCAGCAGCTTAGCCTACAGGAGCTCTGGAAACACCATATATTTT	CASSLAYRSSGNTIYF
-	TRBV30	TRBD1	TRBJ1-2	TGTGCCCGAATGACAGGGGGTACTAACTATGGCTACACCTTC	CARMTGGTNYGYTF